The rows below give T cell receptor beta chains drawn from one sample of a study of blood T cells in healthy people across ages. TCRdb processed the 5' RACE reads anew with MiXCR; each CDR3 protein has one entry. The sample lists over 1,200,000 distinct CDR3 sequences, 59% occurring once. Sample: blood. The receptors originated from a young man in good health. Each CDR3 is given without its conserved first and last residue. D genes are given only for firm matches.

j_call d_call v_call cdr3_aa
TRBJ1-1 TRBD1 TRBV2 ASRQGGTEAF
NA NA TRBV4-2 ASSQSRSWGNEQY
TRBJ1-2 NA TRBV29-1 SVIGFGYGYT
TRBJ1-1 NA TRBV6-5 ATRGFGAVTEAF
TRBJ2-7 NA TRBV20-1 SAPIGRITYEQY
TRBJ1-2 NA TRBV11-2 ASSLTGLEGYT
TRBJ2-5 NA TRBV10-3 AIRGGQSETQY
TRBJ1-2 TRBD1 TRBV20-1 SASPRDREVGYT
TRBJ2-3 TRBD1 TRBV7-9 ASSPPTGGWSDTQY
TRBJ1-3 NA TRBV5-8 ACSLDGSSGNTIY
TRBJ2-5 TRBD1 TRBV7-9 ASSGTGGQETQY
TRBJ2-5 NA TRBV6-1 ANSEIFQETQY
TRBJ2-5 NA TRBV27 ASSPDFWETQY
TRBJ2-7 NA TRBV7-6 ASSQSEDYEQY
TRBJ2-7 NA TRBV29-1 SVDWAEENGQY
TRBJ2-1 TRBD2 TRBV20-1 SARRASGAYNEQF
TRBJ1-2 TRBD1 TRBV4-2 ATTQNVGQGIGYT
TRBJ2-1 NA TRBV4-1 ASSQDGGLSYNEQF
TRBJ1-4 NA TRBV4-1 ASSQVSVEKLF
NA NA TRBV20-1 SDRGDLPYEQY
TRBJ2-3 TRBD2 TRBV11-2 ASSTAGVRDTQY
TRBJ2-5 NA TRBV5-1 ASTPGGSKETQY
TRBJ2-5 NA TRBV29-1 SVEGTDREQGTQY
TRBJ2-4 NA TRBV12-3/TRBV12-4 ASSLAGTKNIQY
TRBJ2-2 NA TRBV5-1 ASSSGQTTGELF
TRBJ2-7 TRBD2 TRBV24-1 ATSAGGSPYEQY
TRBJ1-2 NA TRBV7-9 ASSSIQRHGYT
TRBJ2-1 TRBD2 TRBV7-9 ASSLTTGLAGDVQF
TRBJ1-2 TRBD1 TRBV27 ASSLSNRGPDGYT
TRBJ2-3 TRBD2 TRBV7-9 ASSLLAGGPVDTQY
NA TRBD1 TRBV5-1 ASSSPTGSETQY
TRBJ2-7 TRBD1 TRBV6-5 ASSYDRDEQY
TRBJ2-7 TRBD2 TRBV6-1 ASEASGYEQY
TRBJ2-3 TRBD2 TRBV28 ASSLPTSSTQY